Listed here are 13 T cell receptor beta chains from one sample, sequenced in a study of blood T cell repertoires in COVID-19. Libraries were prepared by immunoSEQ multiplex PCR; TCRdb keeps only in-frame clonotypes and omits some of them. The table records approximately 250,000 clones, 84% of them present only once. Sequenced material: peripheral blood. These TCRs come from a middle-aged woman who had recovered from COVID-19.

V and J are TRBV2 and TRBJ2-7; 7 nucleotides line up with TRBD2. The CDR3 loop spans 14 amino acids. Looked up from germline, CDR1 is SNHLY and CDR2 is FYNNEI. J lost 0 bases, V lost 8 bases, and 7 bases had no gene match. CDR3 in amino acids: CASRSSGLSYEQYF. CDR3 bases: TGTGCCAGCCGAAGTAGCGGGCTCTCCTACGAGCAGTACTTC.

CDR3 bases: TGTGCCAGCAGAGGGGACAGGGGATTCGGCTACACCTTC. It codes for CASRGDRGFGYTF. This chain uses TRBV2 with TRBJ1-2, with TRBD1 matching over 10 bases. The CDR3 has 13 residues. J was trimmed by 8 bases and V by 6 bases; bases with no gene match: 6. Germline V gene lookup returns CDR1 SNHLY and CDR2 FYNNEI.

To note about this clone: Germline and junction disagree at one end, which may indicate a read error. The gene calls are TRBV18 and TRBJ1-1, with 8 bases lining up with TRBD1. The germline gives CDR1 KGHSH, CDR2 LQKENI. The length of the CDR3 is 15 residues. The CDR3 spells CANSPRGQDGTEAFF. DNA of the CDR3: TGTGCCAACTCACCACGGGGACAGGATGGCACTGAAGCTTTCTTT.

V gene TRBV2 combines with J gene TRBJ1-4, with TRBD1 identical over 10 bases. From germline, CDR1 is SNHLY and CDR2 FYNNEI. V shed 6 bases and J 10 bases; nucleotides not matched to a gene: 11. This CDR3 comprises 15 residues. CDR3 nucleotide sequence: TGTGCCAGCAGACCGGGACAGGGGATTGTTAGAAAACTGTTTTTT. It specifies CASRPGQGIVRKLFF.

CDR3 sequence: CASSLGLTRGPYEKLFF. CDR3 sequence (DNA): TGTGCCAGCAGCTTAGGTCTAACCAGAGGGCCCTATGAAAAACTGTTTTTT. J is TRBJ1-4 and V is TRBV7-2; D not certain. The CDR3 runs 17 residues. Germline V lookup: CDR1 SGHTA, CDR2 FQGNSA. The V end was cut by 1 base, the J end by 6 bases, with 18 bases between.

This clone came up a few times. The rearrangement joins TRBV15 to TRBJ2-2; D not resolved. Germline CDR1 LNHNV, CDR2 YYDKDF (reference sequence). The CDR3 runs 16 residues. The V end was cut by 1 base, the J end by 1 base, with 10 bases between. CDR3 sequence reads: CATSRAPQKNTGELFF. As DNA, the CDR3 is TGTGCCACCAGCAGAGCACCTCAGAAGAACACCGGGGAGCTGTTTTTT.

V gene TRBV30 combines with J gene TRBJ1-2; D may be TRBD1 (6 bases). Trimming cost V 3 bases and J 6 bases, with 17 bases left between them. In germline, CDR1 is GTSNPN, CDR2 SVGIG (reference sequence). This CDR3 spans 14 amino acids. Written as DNA, the CDR3 is TGTGCCTGGAGGGGACCCCGGGGGGCTGATGGCTACACCTTC. Residues: CAWRGPRGADGYTF.

V and J are TRBV11-2 and TRBJ2-1, with TRBD1 as a possible D gene (5 bases). Trimming stripped 2 bases from V and 6 bases from J, with 17 bases between. CDR3 length equals 16 residues. Germline V gene lookup returns CDR1 SGHAT and CDR2 FQNNGV. The CDR3 DNA sequence: TGTGCCAGCAGCTTATACCTAGGACACCCTTCCAATGAGCAGTTCTTC. Translation: CASSLYLGHPSNEQFF.

V usage is TRBV30 and J usage is TRBJ1-5, with no clear D. V lost 3 bases and J lost 7, with 19 bases in between. The germline V gene has CDR1 GTSNPN and CDR2 SVGIG (reference sequence). The CDR3 contains 15 residues. The CDR3 coding sequence is TGTGCCTGGAGCAGCCCGGACCTTGCGGGGCAGCCCCAGCATTTT. It is translated as CAWSSPDLAGQPQHF. Variable domain in full (rest from reference TRBV30 and TRBJ1-5): SQTIHQWPATLVQPVGSPLSLECTVEGTSNPNLYWYRQAAGRGLQLLFYSVGIGQISSEVPQNLSASRPQDRQFILSSKKLLLSDSGFYLCAWSSPDLAGQPQHFGDGTRLSIL.

The chain joins TRBV19 to TRBJ1-1; the match to TRBD1 covers 7 bases. CDR1 and CDR2 from the germline V gene are LNHDA and SQIVND (reference sequence). The CDR3 length is 13 residues. The trim removed 10 bases at V and 4 bases at J, leaving 9 bases unmatched. The CDR3 region is CATLDRVSTEAFF. CDR3 DNA: TGTGCCACCCTAGACAGGGTTTCCACTGAAGCTTTCTTT.

This clone was detected only once. This rearrangement joins TRBV27 to TRBJ2-7, with 7 bases that match TRBD1. In germline, CDR1 is MNHEY, CDR2 SMNVEV (reference sequence). The CDR3 length is 14 residues. The junction had 7 bases not matched to a gene; V was cut back by 5 bases and J by 3 bases. This CDR3 is CASSPTGWYYEQYF. The CDR3, as DNA: TGTGCCAGCAGTCCGACAGGGTGGTACTACGAGCAGTACTTC.

This chain links TRBV27 with TRBJ1-1; 8 bases line up with TRBD1. Germline lookup yields CDR1 MNHEY and CDR2 SMNVEV (reference sequence). This CDR3 is built from 15 residues. Germline trimming cut 1 base from V and 1 base from J; bases unmatched to any gene: 2. The CDR3 coding sequence is TGTGCCAGCAGTTTATTCGGACAGGGGAACACTGAAGCTTTCTTT. This translates into CASSLFGQGNTEAFF.

The chain employs TRBV12-5 and TRBJ2-5; 7 bases are a match to TRBD1. The V segment lost 0 bases and the J segment 0 bases; nucleotides outside the gene matches: 4. Germline CDR1 is LGHNT and CDR2 is FRNRAP. The CDR3 is 16 amino acids. The chain's CDR3 is CASGLVLGQDQETQYF. The CDR3 DNA reads as TGTGCTAGTGGTTTGGTACTCGGACAGGACCAAGAGACCCAGTACTTC.